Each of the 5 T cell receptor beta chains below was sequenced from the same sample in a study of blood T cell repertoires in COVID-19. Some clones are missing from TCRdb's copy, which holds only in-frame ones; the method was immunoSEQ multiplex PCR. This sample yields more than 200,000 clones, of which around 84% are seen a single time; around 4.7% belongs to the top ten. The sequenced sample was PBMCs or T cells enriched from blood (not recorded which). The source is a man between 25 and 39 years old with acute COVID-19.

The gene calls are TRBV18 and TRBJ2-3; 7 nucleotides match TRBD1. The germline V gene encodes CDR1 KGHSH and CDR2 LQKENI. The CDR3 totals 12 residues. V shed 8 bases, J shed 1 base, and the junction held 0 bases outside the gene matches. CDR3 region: CASGQGTDTQYF. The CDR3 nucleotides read TGTGCCAGCGGACAGGGCACAGATACGCAGTATTTT.

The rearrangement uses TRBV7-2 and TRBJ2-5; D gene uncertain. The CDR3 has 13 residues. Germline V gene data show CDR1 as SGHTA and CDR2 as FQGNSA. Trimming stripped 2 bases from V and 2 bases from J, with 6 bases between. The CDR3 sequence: CASSLFLQETQYF. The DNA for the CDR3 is TGTGCCAGCAGCTTATTTCTGCAAGAGACCCAGTACTTC.

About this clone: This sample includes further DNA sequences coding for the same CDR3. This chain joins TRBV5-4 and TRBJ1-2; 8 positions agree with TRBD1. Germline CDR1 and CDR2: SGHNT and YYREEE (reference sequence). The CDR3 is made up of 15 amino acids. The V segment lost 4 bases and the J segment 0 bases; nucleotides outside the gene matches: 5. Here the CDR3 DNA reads TGTGCCAGCAGCCCCGGACAGGGAACTAACTATGGCTACACCTTC. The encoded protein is CASSPGQGTNYGYTF.

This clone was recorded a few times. CDR3 DNA sequence: TGTGCCAGTACTCCTACTTCGACAGGGGGCGGATATGGCTACACCTTC. Translated, it gives CASTPTSTGGGYGYTF. The V and J genes are TRBV19 and TRBJ1-2; TRBD1 agrees at 10 bases. Germline-derived CDR1 and CDR2 are LNHDA and SQIVND (reference sequence). The CDR3 has 16 amino acids. V dropped 7 bases and J dropped 5; count of bases not matched to a gene: 13.

The CDR3 nucleotides read TGTGCCAGCAGCTTCGGAGCGCGGACAGATACGCAGTATTTT. Amino acid sequence: CASSFGARTDTQYF. This chain connects TRBV7-2 to TRBJ2-3; D not certain. Germline values: CDR1 SGHTA, CDR2 FQGNSA. The CDR3 has 14 amino acids. Trimming shortened V by 3 bases and J by 3 bases, and 10 bases separated the two germline ends.